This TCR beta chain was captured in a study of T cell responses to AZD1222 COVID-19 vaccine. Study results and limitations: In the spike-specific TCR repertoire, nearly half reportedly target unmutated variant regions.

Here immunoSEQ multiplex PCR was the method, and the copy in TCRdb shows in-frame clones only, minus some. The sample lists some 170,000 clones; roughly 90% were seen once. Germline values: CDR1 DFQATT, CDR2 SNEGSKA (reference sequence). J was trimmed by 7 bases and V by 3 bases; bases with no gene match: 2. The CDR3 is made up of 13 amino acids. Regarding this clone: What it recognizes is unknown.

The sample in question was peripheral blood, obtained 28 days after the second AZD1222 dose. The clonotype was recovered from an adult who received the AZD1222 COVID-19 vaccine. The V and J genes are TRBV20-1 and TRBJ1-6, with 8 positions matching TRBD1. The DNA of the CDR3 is TGCAGTGCTAGTACAGGGGGGAATTCACCCCTCCACTTT. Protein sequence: CSASTGGNSPLHF.